This TCR beta chain emerged from a study of T cells in Graves' hyperthyroidism and ophthalmopathy. This clonotype has a count of ten or more. Its specificity is not known. Germline V gene lookup returns CDR1 SGHTA and CDR2 FQGTGA. V was shortened by 4 bases and J by 6 bases, with 9 bases between the two germline ends. CDR3 length: 13 amino acids. Whole-study findings and limits: Most thyroid clonotypes with frequency above 0.001 were detected in blood.

Amplified regions were TCR beta CDR3 sequences from RNA transcripts. The HTBI primer set was used in a first-round RT-PCR of the TCR CDR3. TCRdb used MiXCR to reprocess the multiplex PCR reads, holding one entry per CDR3 protein. Here the sample spans approximately 630,000 distinct CDR3 sequences, around 15% being singletons. This chain links TRBV7-3 with TRBJ2-2, with D unresolved. The material sequenced was blood. This sequence originates from a woman in her twenties or thirties with Graves' hyperthyroidism. In nucleotides, the CDR3 is TGTGCCAGCAGCTCTCTGGTGGCCGGGGAGCTGTTTTTT. It yields the protein CASSSLVAGELFF.